One sample yielded the 29 T cell receptor beta chains listed below, sequenced in a study of control samples from healthy donors and cancer patients. Sequencing used immunoSEQ multiplex PCR; TCRdb keeps in-frame clones, though not all of them. The table lists approximately 120,000 clones, around 89% of them singletons. Sequenced material: blood. These TCRs come from a woman aged 50 to 60 in good health.

CDR3 nucleotide sequence: TGTGCCAGCAGCTCTTTCAGGGGCATTGAAGCTTTCTTT. As protein: CASSSFRGIEAFF. The chain has TRBV7-9 and TRBJ1-1; D is possibly TRBD1 (6 bases). With 4 bases removed from V and 7 bases from J, the gap between germline ends came to 13 bases. The CDR3 runs to 13 residues. In germline, CDR1 is SEHNR, CDR2 FQNEAQ (reference sequence).

The chain combines TRBV5-1 with TRBJ2-5, with no clear D. Trimming took 4 bases from V and 4 from J, leaving 11 bases between them. This CDR3 spans 13 amino acids. Germline V gives CDR1 SGHRS, CDR2 YFSETQ. The CDR3 sequence is CASSPIVRETQYF. Here the CDR3 DNA reads TGCGCCAGCAGCCCTATCGTACGAGAGACCCAGTACTTC. The full variable domain, in which reference TRBV5-1 and TRBJ2-5 provide the parts outside the CDR3, is KAGVTQTPRYLIKTRGQQVTLSCSPISGHRSVSWYQQTPGQGLQFLFEYFSETQRNKGNFPGRFSGRQFSNSRSEMNVSTLELGDSALYLCASSPIVRETQYFGPGTRLLVL.

The rearrangement uses TRBV18 and TRBJ1-4; D remains ambiguous. V lost 3 bases, J lost 4 bases, and 12 bases lay in between. This CDR3 is 15 amino acids long. Looked up from germline, CDR1 is KGHSH and CDR2 is LQKENI. The CDR3 DNA reads TGTGCCAGCTCACCCAATATCGGGAATAATGAAAAACTGTTTTTT. As protein: CASSPNIGNNEKLFF.

The rearrangement uses TRBV5-1 and TRBJ2-1; 11 bases agree with TRBD2. Unmatched junction bases numbered 8, after V lost 0 bases and J lost 0 bases. CDR1 and CDR2 (germline): SGHRS, YFSETQ. The CDR3 extends over 19 amino acids. The CDR3, as DNA: TGCGCCAGCAGCTTGGCCCTAGCGGGAGGCCGAAACTCCTACAATGAGCAGTTCTTC. Translation: CASSLALAGGRNSYNEQFF.

This clone was seen only once. The rearrangement uses TRBV6-5 and TRBJ1-2, with D perhaps matching TRBD1 (6 bases). CDR1 is MNHEY and CDR2 is SVGAGI in the germline V gene. The ends were cut back, 0 bases at V and 4 bases at J, with 9 bases in the middle. This CDR3 contains 14 residues. CDR3 amino acids: CASSYSPGVYGYTF. CDR3 coding DNA: TGTGCCAGCAGTTACTCGCCAGGGGTCTATGGCTACACCTTC.

V gene TRBV6-5 combines with J gene TRBJ1-4; the match to TRBD1 covers 7 bases. The CDR3 length is 14 residues. The germline gives CDR1 MNHEY, CDR2 SVGAGI. V trimming: 4 bases; J trimming: 8 bases; junction bases outside the gene matches: 7. The CDR3 sequence is CASSSDRVEEKLFF. CDR3 in DNA: TGTGCCAGCAGTTCAGACAGGGTGGAAGAAAAACTGTTTTTT.

V and J are TRBV19 and TRBJ1-5; TRBD1 is a possible D gene (6 bases). CDR1 is LNHDA, CDR2 SQIVND, per germline (reference sequence). Trimming removed 5 bases from V and 0 bases from J, with 11 bases in between. This CDR3 comprises 15 residues. CDR3 nucleotides: TGTGCCAGTAGTTGGCAGGGGACTAGCAATCAGCCCCAGCATTTT. As protein: CASSWQGTSNQPQHF.

The rearrangement joins TRBV11-2 to TRBJ2-5; D unresolved. Trimming took 2 bases from V and 2 from J, leaving 0 bases between them. The CDR3 runs to 11 residues. Germline loops: CDR1 SGHAT, CDR2 FQNNGV. CDR3 sequence: CASSLQETQYF. The CDR3 DNA follows: TGTGCCAGCAGCTTACAAGAGACCCAGTACTTC.

The chain has TRBV18 and TRBJ1-5; D perhaps matches TRBD1 (5 bases). Germline values: CDR1 KGHSH, CDR2 LQKENI. CDR3 length: 15 amino acids. Trimming removed 2 bases from V and 4 bases from J, with 12 bases in between. The CDR3 DNA reads TGTGCCAGCTCACCAGGGCAGGGCGTTAATCAGCCCCAGCATTTT. Protein sequence: CASSPGQGVNQPQHF. The variable domain in full, completed from reference TRBV18 and TRBJ1-5, reads NAGVMQNPRHLVRRRGQEARLRCSPMKGHSHVYWYRQLPEEGLKFMVYLQKENIIDESGMPKERFSAEFPKEGPSILRIQQVVRGDSAAYFCASSPGQGVNQPQHFGDGTRLSIL.

The J gene is TRBJ2-6, the V gene TRBV30; possibly TRBD1 for D (5 bases). Deletions cut 5 bases from V and 2 bases from J, with 10 bases between. This CDR3 is 14 amino acids long. Germline CDR1 is GTSNPN and CDR2 is SVGIG (reference sequence). CDR3 coding DNA: TGTGCCTGGGGTGCAGGGACTGGGGCCAACGTCCTGACTTTC. Amino acid sequence: CAWGAGTGANVLTF. Full variable domain (missing parts from reference TRBV30 and TRBJ2-6): SQTIHQWPATLVQPVGSPLSLECTVEGTSNPNLYWYRQAAGRGLQLLFYSVGIGQISSEVPQNLSASRPQDRQFILSSKKLLLSDSGFYLCAWGAGTGANVLTFGAGSRLTVL.

Concerning this clone itself: One end of the junction does not line up with germline, which may come from a read error. The chain links TRBV24-1 to TRBJ2-1; perhaps TRBD1 as D (6 bases). The CDR3 runs 16 residues. Germline V gives CDR1 KGHDR, CDR2 SFDVKD. Here the CDR3 DNA reads TGTGCCACGAGTGCCCATACGACAGGCCTTGGGGATGAGCAGTTCTTC. This sequence encodes CATSAHTTGLGDEQFF.

The CDR3 sequence is CASSWGGTNTEAFF. The CDR3 DNA follows: TGTGCCAGCAGCTGGGGGGGAACGAACACTGAAGCTTTCTTT. The chain recombines TRBV5-5 with TRBJ1-1, with D possibly TRBD1 on 5 matching bases. CDR1 is SGHKS, CDR2 YYEKEE, per germline (reference sequence). The CDR3 runs to 14 residues. The V gene lost 3 bases and the J gene lost 1 base, with 10 bases spanning the gap.

This clone was counted a single time. The chain carries TRBV6-2 or TRBV6-3 and TRBJ2-4, with D uncertain. The V and J ends lost 5 bases and 3 bases respectively, with 2 bases between them. CDR1 is MNHEY and CDR2 is SVGEGT in the germline V gene. The CDR3 loop spans 11 amino acids. CDR3: CASSDKNIQYF. The CDR3 bases are TGTGCCAGCAGTGACAAAAACATTCAGTACTTC.

J is TRBJ2-3 and V is TRBV5-4, with 11 bases matching TRBD2. Germline assignment: CDR1 SGHNT and CDR2 YYREEE (reference sequence). The CDR3 is 15 residues long. The V and J ends lost 4 bases and 3 bases, in that order; junction bases with no gene match: 4. CDR3 sequence reads: CASSIAGGPTDTQYF. In DNA form, the CDR3 reads TGTGCCAGCAGCATAGCGGGGGGGCCGACAGATACGCAGTATTTT.

This chain's CDR3 is CASSPRDRVLTDTQYF. The CDR3 DNA follows: TGTGCCAGCTCGCCCCGGGACAGGGTTCTTACAGATACGCAGTATTTT. The chain couples TRBV18 to TRBJ2-3; 9 nucleotides line up with TRBD1. Germline V gives CDR1 KGHSH, CDR2 LQKENI. This CDR3 has 16 amino acids. J lost 3 bases, V lost 6 bases, and 10 bases had no gene match.

This clone was detected only once. The rearrangement links TRBV30 to TRBJ2-7; 11 nucleotides agree with TRBD2. Germline loops: CDR1 GTSNPN, CDR2 SVGIG (reference sequence). V was clipped by 6 bases and J by 5 bases; unmatched bases: 6. The CDR3 sequence is 13 residues long. Here the CDR3 reads CACTGTSGDEQYF. CDR3 DNA: TGTGCCTGTACCGGGACTAGCGGCGACGAGCAGTACTTC.

The V and J genes are TRBV6-5 and TRBJ2-5, with D unresolved. Germline V gene sequence: CDR1 MNHEY, CDR2 SVGAGI. Trimming cost V 10 bases and J 5 bases, with 11 bases left between them. There are 11 residues in the CDR3. The CDR3 spells CATNLQETQYF. The CDR3 bases are TGTGCCACCAACCTTCAGGAGACCCAGTACTTC.

The V gene is TRBV18, the J gene TRBJ2-7, with 11 bases identical to TRBD1. Germline CDR1 and CDR2: KGHSH and LQKENI. This CDR3 region has 16 residues. Trimming at V came to 2 bases and at J to 0 bases, leaving 3 bases not matched to a gene. The CDR3 region is CASSPGTGGTSYEQYV. In nucleotides, the CDR3 is TGTGCCAGCTCACCAGGGACAGGGGGAACCTCCTACGAGCAGTACGTC.

CDR3 amino acids: CASSVRGLSNVLTF. CDR3 sequence (DNA): TGTGCCAGCAGCGTCAGGGGGCTGTCCAACGTCCTGACTTTC. This chain joins TRBV27 and TRBJ2-6; 8 bases agree with TRBD1. J lost 8 bases, V lost 6 bases, and 6 bases had no gene match. The CDR3 is 14 residues long. Germline-derived CDR1 and CDR2 are MNHEY and SMNVEV (reference sequence).

V and J are TRBV30 and TRBJ1-6, with D tentatively TRBD1 (5 bases). This CDR3 is 15 amino acids long. Between the trimmed V and J ends, which lost 0 bases and 5 bases, there was a span of 11 bases. Germline assignment: CDR1 GTSNPN and CDR2 SVGIG (reference sequence). CDR3 nucleotide sequence: TGTGCCTGGAGTGTACGGGGCTTTGATAATTCACCCCTCCACTTT. It translates to CAWSVRGFDNSPLHF.

The rearrangement joins TRBV5-6 to TRBJ1-3; D is unclear. V shed 3 bases and J shed 0 bases, with 19 bases lying between them. Germline assignment: CDR1 SGHDT and CDR2 YYEEEE. The CDR3 runs to 18 residues. CDR3 in amino acids: CASSSSRLGPLSGNTIYF. As DNA, the CDR3 is TGTGCCAGCAGCTCGAGCCGGCTCGGACCGCTCTCTGGAAACACCATATATTTT.

The CDR3 sequence: CASHGGMYEQYF. CDR3 nucleotides: TGTGCCAGCCACGGCGGCATGTACGAGCAGTACTTC. This sequence joins TRBV5-4 and TRBJ2-7; no definite D call. Germline V gene sequence: CDR1 SGHNT, CDR2 YYREEE (reference sequence). CDR3 length: 12 residues. The ends were cut back, 7 bases at V and 4 bases at J, with 12 bases in the middle.

The genes are TRBV5-1 and TRBJ2-3, with TRBD2 as a possible D gene (6 bases). V was trimmed by 0 bases and J by 0 bases, leaving 11 bases between them. The CDR3 extends over 16 amino acids. Germline values: CDR1 SGHRS, CDR2 YFSETQ. Here the CDR3 DNA reads TGCGCCAGCAGCTTGGTTGGAGGGGTTAGCACAGATACGCAGTATTTT. It codes for CASSLVGGVSTDTQYF.

The chain links TRBV7-6 to TRBJ2-5; 14 nucleotides match TRBD2. This CDR3 region has 16 residues. The V segment lost 5 bases and the J segment 3 bases; nucleotides outside the gene matches: 5. CDR1 and CDR2 (germline): SGHVS, FNYEAQ. CDR3 sequence (DNA): TGTGCCAGCAGCCTTGGGACTAGCGGGAGTAAAGAGACCCAGTACTTC. The encoded protein is CASSLGTSGSKETQYF.

The V gene is TRBV9, the J gene TRBJ1-4; a weak D match, TRBD1 (6 bases). Germline CDR1 and CDR2: SGDLS and YYNGEE. With 6 bases removed from V and 1 base from J, the gap between germline ends came to 13 bases. CDR3 size: 15 residues. The CDR3 loop is CASTPGEKTNEKLFF. The CDR3 DNA is TGTGCCAGCACCCCAGGGGAGAAAACTAATGAAAAACTGTTTTTT.

The chain has TRBV7-9 and TRBJ2-3, with 8 nucleotides matching TRBD2. V lost 2 bases and J lost 10; bases outside the gene matches: 17. This CDR3 has 17 residues. From germline, CDR1 is SEHNR and CDR2 FQNEAQ (reference sequence). This chain's CDR3 is CASSLTPGGGPATAQYF. CDR3 coding DNA: TGTGCCAGCAGCTTAACCCCGGGGGGGGGCCCAGCGACGGCGCAGTATTTT.

The V call is TRBV15, the J call TRBJ1-1; tentatively, D is TRBD1 (6 bases). The CDR3 runs to 14 residues. From germline, CDR1 is LNHNV and CDR2 YYDKDF (reference sequence). V was clipped by 1 base and J by 2 bases, with 8 bases between them. CDR3 sequence: CATSRADSNTEAFF. The CDR3 DNA reads TGTGCCACCAGCAGAGCGGACAGCAACACTGAAGCTTTCTTT.

The CDR3 loop reads CASSITGIVSETQYF. The CDR3 nucleotides are TGTGCCAGTAGTATAACAGGGATAGTTTCGGAGACCCAGTACTTC. The chain is built from TRBV19 and TRBJ2-5; TRBD1 is a possible D gene (6 bases). This CDR3 is 15 amino acids long. From germline, CDR1 is LNHDA and CDR2 SQIVND (reference sequence). Trimming stripped 2 bases from V and 5 bases from J, with 15 bases between.

The rearrangement joins TRBV6-4 to TRBJ2-3, with D possibly matching TRBD1 (6 bases). Germline V lookup: CDR1 MRHNA, CDR2 SNTAGT. Trimming shortened V by 0 bases and J by 5 bases, and 9 bases separated the two germline ends. The CDR3 covers 14 residues. As DNA, the CDR3 is TGTGCCAGCAGTGACTCCAGGGGCAGAGATACGCAGTATTTT. As protein: CASSDSRGRDTQYF.